A selection of T cell receptor beta chains follows, all from one sample in a study of blood T cell repertoires in COVID-19. Some clones are missing from TCRdb's copy, which holds only in-frame ones; the method was immunoSEQ multiplex PCR. The table includes over 300,000 clones, roughly 90% detected once. Sequenced input: PBMCs or T cells enriched from blood (not recorded which). The receptors originated from a woman aged 25 to 39 with acute COVID-19. Both conserved end residues are part of each CDR3. The D gene is left open where the match is weak. Clone size, where shown, is once, few, many, or a class for clones that have expanded.

abundance,d_gene,j_gene,v_gene,CDR3aa,CDR3nt
NA,NA,TRBJ2-5,TRBV19,CASSTLGQGTETQYF,TGTGCCAGTAGTACCCTTGGGCAGGGTACCGAGACCCAGTACTTC
NA,NA,TRBJ1-4,TRBV18,CASSQGTDAEKLFF,TGTGCCAGCTCACAAGGGACTGACGCTGAAAAACTGTTTTTT
NA,NA,TRBJ1-1,TRBV28,CASSFTDTINTEAFF,TGTGCCAGCAGTTTCACTGACACGATCAACACTGAAGCTTTCTTT
NA,NA,TRBJ1-3,TRBV6-5,CASRSTGSGNTIYF,TGTGCCAGCAGATCTACAGGTTCCGGAAACACCATATATTTT
NA,NA,TRBJ1-2,TRBV28,CASSLPTGGETNYGYTF,TGTGCCAGCAGTTTACCCACTGGCGGGGAAACTAACTATGGCTACACCTTC
NA,TRBD1,TRBJ1-5,TRBV4-1,CASSRDRSQPQHF,TGCGCCAGCAGCCGGGACAGGTCTCAGCCCCAGCATTTT
NA,NA,TRBJ1-3,TRBV5-5,CASNTGIREGNTIYF,TGTGCCAGCAATACGGGGATTAGAGAGGGAAACACCATATATTTT
NA,NA,TRBJ2-7,TRBV4-1,CASSQERGTYEQYF,TGCGCCAGCAGCCAAGAGCGGGGTACCTACGAGCAGTACTTC
once,TRBD2,TRBJ2-5,TRBV5-1,CASSLGPGGPEETQYF,TGCGCCAGCAGCTTGGGGCCGGGGGGGCCAGAAGAGACCCAGTACTTC
NA,NA,TRBJ2-1,TRBV3-1/TRBV3-2,CASSQVGAAGLNEQFF,TGTGCCAGCAGCCAAGTAGGTGCAGCGGGCCTAAATGAGCAGTTCTTC
NA,TRBD1,TRBJ2-7,TRBV25-1,CASSVTGTGAYEQYF,TGTGCCAGCAGTGTAACAGGGACAGGCGCTTACGAGCAGTACTTC
NA,NA,TRBJ2-7,TRBV9,CASSVDPGAIYEQYF,TGTGCCAGCAGCGTTGACCCAGGGGCGATCTACGAGCAGTACTTC
once,TRBD1,TRBJ1-6,TRBV7-2,CASSSPGQGRSYNSPLHF,TGTGCCAGCAGCTCGCCGGGACAGGGGAGATCCTATAATTCACCCCTCCACTTT
NA,NA,TRBJ1-1,TRBV6-1,CASSDGRGARVEAFF,TGTGCCAGCAGTGACGGCCGCGGGGCGCGCGTTGAAGCTTTCTTT
few,NA,TRBJ1-5,TRBV27,CASSLLQASNQPQHF,TGTGCCAGCAGTTTATTACAGGCTAGCAATCAGCCCCAGCATTTT
NA,NA,TRBJ1-5,TRBV2,CASSEAPGGQPQHF,TGTGCCAGCAGTGAAGCGCCGGGAGGACAGCCCCAGCATTTT
few,TRBD2,TRBJ2-2,TRBV27,CASSARTSGTNTGELFF,TGTGCCAGCAGTGCCCGGACTAGCGGGACCAACACCGGGGAGCTGTTTTTT
NA,TRBD1,TRBJ2-7,TRBV5-4,CASSQPGQGLYEQYF,TGTGCCAGCAGCCAGCCGGGACAGGGCTTATACGAGCAGTACTTC
NA,TRBD2,TRBJ2-2,TRBV5-4,CASSPAGTSGGAGTGELFF,TGTGCCAGCAGCCCGGCCGGGACTAGCGGGGGGGCGGGCACCGGGGAGCTGTTTTTT
NA,NA,TRBJ1-1,TRBV2,CASRDLPGQGTEAFF,TGTGCCAGCAGGGACCTCCCGGGACAAGGCACTGAAGCTTTCTTT
NA,TRBD2,TRBJ2-7,TRBV14,CASSQDALAAREQYF,TGTGCCAGCAGCCAAGACGCCCTAGCGGCACGGGAGCAGTACTTC
few,NA,TRBJ1-5,TRBV3-1/TRBV3-2,CASSQRVRSQPQHF,TGTGCCAGCAGCCAGCGGGTTAGGAGCCAGCCCCAGCATTTT
NA,TRBD1,TRBJ1-1,TRBV7-2,CASSRQGRAEAFF,TGTGCCAGCAGCAGACAGGGGAGGGCTGAAGCTTTCTTT
few,NA,TRBJ1-5,TRBV10-3,CAISEGGDQPQHF,TGTGCCATCAGCGAGGGAGGGGATCAGCCCCAGCATTTT